A selection of T cell receptor beta chains follows, all from one sample in a study of T cells in Graves' hyperthyroidism and ophthalmopathy. TCRdb passed the multiplex PCR reads through MiXCR, listing each CDR3 protein once. Of 500,000 to 700,000 distinct CDR3 sequences detected, 16% appear once; the ten largest clones hold about 20%. Sequencing was carried out using blood. All receptors derive from a woman aged 18 to 35 with Graves' hyperthyroidism. CDR3s include the opening cysteine and the closing phenylalanine or tryptophan. Each record gives: D gene, V gene, CDR3 protein. A D gene is named only where the DNA matches it firmly.

d_gene: TRBD1; v_gene: TRBV12-3/TRBV12-4; CDR3aa: CASSHEATGGDNSPLHF
d_gene: TRBD2; v_gene: TRBV13; CDR3aa: CASSRTSVSYEQYF
d_gene: .; v_gene: TRBV2; CDR3aa: CANSDRQSNQPQHF
d_gene: .; v_gene: TRBV20-1; CDR3aa: CSAEGHFSYEPYF
d_gene: .; v_gene: TRBV27; CDR3aa: CASSTIMRNTEAFF
d_gene: TRBD2; v_gene: TRBV7-8; CDR3aa: CASSPRTSGSPYEQYF
d_gene: .; v_gene: TRBV11-3; CDR3aa: CASSLSPANYGYTF
d_gene: .; v_gene: TRBV9; CDR3aa: CASSVAAWGNTEAFF
d_gene: TRBD2; v_gene: TRBV20-1; CDR3aa: CSARRASGIQETQYF
d_gene: .; v_gene: TRBV5-1; CDR3aa: CAGSLGLGGGSYNEQFF
d_gene: TRBD2; v_gene: TRBV19; CDR3aa: CASSIGGLVGEQFF
d_gene: .; v_gene: TRBV29-1; CDR3aa: CSVENGMGNEQFF
d_gene: TRBD1; v_gene: TRBV20-1; CDR3aa: CSGLTGGGVDTQYF
d_gene: .; v_gene: TRBV7-9; CDR3aa: CASSPLGSSYEQYF